This record covers a single T cell receptor beta chain. TCRdb's copy holds only in-frame clones and misses some; the assay was immunoSEQ multiplex PCR. The data contain tens of thousands of clones, 86% of them singletons. The data were taken from a study of technical replicates of blood from a handful of donors. The CDR3 has 19 residues. Germline lookup yields CDR1 SGHTA and CDR2 FQGNSA. V trimming: 1 base; J trimming: 0 bases; junction bases outside the gene matches: 8. The receptor was isolated from a human donor in good health. Some clones in this sample may be carry-over from other donors' samples. What was sequenced was PBMCs. This sequence joins TRBV7-2 and TRBJ1-6, with 8 nucleotides matching TRBD1. The CDR3 DNA reads TGTGCCAGCAGCTTAGTAGGGACAGGTCAACTCTCCTATAATTCACCCCTCCACTTT. Amino acid sequence: CASSLVGTGQLSYNSPLHF. Filled out from reference TRBV7-2 and TRBJ1-6, the complete variable domain reads GAGVSQSPSNKVTEKGKDVELRCDPISGHTALYWYRQSLGQGLEFLIYFQGNSAPDKSGLPSDRFSAERTGGSVSTLTIQRTQQEDSAVYLCASSLVGTGQLSYNSPLHFGNGTRLTVT.